This T cell receptor (beta chain) was captured by sequencing in a study of T cell repertoires in cytomegalovirus infection. About the research overall: Well-studied HLA-B-restricted CMV epitopes were used in the study alongside recently identified HLA-C-restricted ones. Carrying CMV and the relevant HLA type showed in public TCR beta signatures. Study-wide findings and caveats: The cumulative frequency of public TCR beta families distinguished individuals who carried CMV together with the relevant HLA. The ex vivo response showed dominance by HLA-C-restricted CMV-specific TCR beta clonotypes.

The length of the CDR3 is 18 residues. The germline gives CDR1 SGHNT, CDR2 YENEEA. V was pared by 6 bases and J by 4 bases, with 25 bases between. This clonotype was found a few times. Its antigen is undetermined. MiXCR was run by TCRdb on the reads, yielding one entry per CDR3 protein. The sample holds some 800,000 distinct CDR3 sequences, 29% seen once. The sequence derives from a human donor in good health (CMV status not recorded). Some clones in this sample may be carry-over from other donors' samples. The specimen was cultured CD8+ T cells from PBMCs, collected from culture after CMV antigen stimulation. The rearrangement joins TRBV11-3 to TRBJ2-1, with D perhaps TRBD1 (6 bases). The CDR3: CASSRAFFSGVTYNEQFF. The CDR3 DNA is TGTGCCAGCAGTCGAGCCTTCTTCTCAGGGGTCACGTACAATGAGCAGTTCTTC.